The 5 T cell receptor beta chains in this list originate from one sample, sequenced in a study of T cells expressing NK-cell markers (dated by TCRdb to the early 2020s). Preparation of the library involved 5' RACE. The sample was run on an Illumina HiSeq 2000. One entry per CDR3 protein sequence results from the TCRdb reprocessing of the reads, with DNA left out. The record for this sample contains 140,000 or so distinct CDR3 sequences. The leading ten clones occupy around 10% of the sample. Sequenced material: blood T cells: a sorted CD56 or NKG2C T cell subset, CD4+ or CD8+ T cells, or bulk PBMC T cells (not recorded which). Source of these receptors: a man aged 18-30 years in good health. Donor details come from another sample of the same person, matched by shared clones.

The chain couples TRBV20-1 to TRBJ2-3. Germline loops: CDR1 DFQATT, CDR2 SNEGSKA (reference sequence). This CDR3 region has 16 residues. CDR3 protein: CSARDLGSSRGDTQYF.

The chain recombines TRBV12-3 or TRBV12-4 with TRBJ2-1; the D gene TCRdb calls, TRBD2, cannot be checked with no DNA. The CDR3 spans 17 residues. The CDR3 region is CASSPRASGSSYNEQFF.

V is TRBV5-1 and J is TRBJ2-1. Germline assignment: CDR1 SGHRS and CDR2 YFSETQ. CDR3 length: 17 residues. The CDR3 loop reads CASSLGGGEGPYNEQFF.

V gene TRBV7-9 combines with J gene TRBJ2-5; TCRdb designates TRBD1, a call that cannot be tested without DNA. CDR3 length: 14 amino acids. Germline values: CDR1 SEHNR, CDR2 FQNEAQ (reference sequence). The CDR3 loop reads CASSPPGSQETQYF.

This rearrangement joins TRBV7-9 to TRBJ2-2; TCRdb's D gene call, TRBD1, goes unchecked for lack of DNA. The CDR3 is 17 residues long. The V gene's germline CDR1 is SEHNR and CDR2 FQNEAQ (reference sequence). CDR3 in amino acids: CASSYEQGSLNTGELFF.